Listed here are 17 T cell receptor beta chains from one sample, sequenced in a study of identical twins. MiXCR, applied by TCRdb to the 5' RACE reads, yields one record per CDR3 protein. The data hold around 650,000 distinct CDR3 sequences, with roughly 7.2% observed a single time. These data were also reused for a study on yellow fever vaccine responses in identical twins.

The sample taken for sequencing was PBMCs. Source of these receptors: a woman aged 18 to 35 in good health.

This chain links TRBV4-2 with TRBJ1-1; a possible D gene is TRBD1 (5 bases). The CDR3 has 15 residues. Germline V lookup: CDR1 LGHNA, CDR2 YNFKEQ. Trimming removed 1 base at V and 4 bases at J, with 13 bases between. The CDR3 protein is CASSQVLGASTEAFF. The DNA for the CDR3 is TGTGCCAGCAGCCAAGTTCTAGGGGCGAGCACTGAAGCTTTCTTT.

This chain uses TRBV5-1 with TRBJ2-5, with TRBD1 matching over 9 bases. Trimming removed 2 bases from V and 1 base from J; junction bases left unmatched: 9. The CDR3 consists of 17 residues. In germline, CDR1 is SGHRS, CDR2 YFSETQ. Here the CDR3 DNA reads TGCGCCAGCAGCTTTGGTGGGACAGGGACCTTCCAAGAGACCCAGTACTTC. Translating it yields CASSFGGTGTFQETQYF.

The J gene is TRBJ2-1, the V gene TRBV20-1; no clear D. Germline V gene sequence: CDR1 DFQATT, CDR2 SNEGSKA (reference sequence). V dropped 6 bases and J dropped 6 bases, with 15 bases sitting between them. The CDR3 spans 13 residues. The CDR3 protein is CSAPEYSGNEQFF. The CDR3 coding sequence is TGCAGTGCACCTGAATACTCCGGCAATGAGCAGTTCTTC.

This chain uses TRBV12-3 or TRBV12-4 with TRBJ2-7; 12 bases map to TRBD2. This CDR3 is 14 amino acids long. V was clipped by 6 bases and J by 6 bases; unmatched bases: 6. This chain's CDR3 is CASRRLAGVGEQYF. CDR3 nucleotides: TGTGCCAGCAGGAGACTAGCGGGAGTCGGCGAGCAGTACTTC.

The CDR3 protein is CASSYGLAGKNIQYF. As DNA, the CDR3 is TGTGCCAGCAGTTACGGGCTAGCGGGAAAAAACATTCAGTACTTC. The chain carries TRBV6-5 and TRBJ2-4; 9 bases agree with TRBD2. Unmatched junction bases numbered 3, after V lost 2 bases and J lost 4 bases. CDR1 is MNHEY, CDR2 SVGAGI, per germline. This CDR3 comprises 15 residues.

The chain joins TRBV7-3 to TRBJ2-7, with 10 bases identical to TRBD1. This CDR3 has 14 amino acids. Unmatched junction bases numbered 7, after V lost 5 bases and J lost 6 bases. CDR1 is SGHTA, CDR2 FQGTGA, per germline. Here the CDR3 DNA reads TGTGCCAGCAGCCACCCGGACAGGGGGGCCGAGCAGTACTTC. It yields the protein CASSHPDRGAEQYF.

This clonotype has at least ten counts. The genes are TRBV2 and TRBJ2-5; D unresolved. Germline V gene lookup returns CDR1 SNHLY and CDR2 FYNNEI. The CDR3 runs 12 residues. V was trimmed by 7 bases and J by 5 bases, leaving 11 bases between them. Written as DNA, the CDR3 is TGTGCCAGCAAGGTGGTGCTGGAGACCCAGTACTTC. Its translation: CASKVVLETQYF.

The rearrangement joins TRBV29-1 to TRBJ2-3, with 8 bases aligning to TRBD1. Trimming cost V 3 bases and J 3 bases; bases outside gene matches: 2. Germline values: CDR1 SQVTM, CDR2 ANQGSEA. This CDR3 spans 13 amino acids. The CDR3 here is CSVEDRETDTQYF. In nucleotides, the CDR3 is TGCAGCGTTGAGGACAGGGAGACAGATACGCAGTATTTT.

This clonotype was counted only a few times. V and J are TRBV25-1 and TRBJ2-1, with a tentative D call TRBD1 (5 bases). This CDR3 is built from 14 residues. Germline assignment: CDR1 MGHDK and CDR2 SYGVNS. V lost 2 bases and J 9 bases, leaving 14 bases between the germline ends. The CDR3 spells CASSEGAGLCEQFF. The CDR3 DNA reads as TGTGCCAGCAGTGAAGGTGCAGGGCTTTGTGAGCAGTTCTTC.

This clonotype was observed at least ten times. The chain carries TRBV10-3 and TRBJ2-3; D uncertain. The CDR3 covers 13 residues. Trimming left V 6 bases short and J 0 bases short, with 7 bases between. The germline gives CDR1 ENHRY, CDR2 SYGVKD. The DNA for the CDR3 is TGTGCCATCAGAGACACAAGCACAGATACGCAGTATTTT. Amino acids: CAIRDTSTDTQYF.

This sequence joins TRBV5-1 and TRBJ2-7, with unresolved D. The ends were cut back, 1 base at V and 0 bases at J, with 11 bases in the middle. Germline V lookup: CDR1 SGHRS, CDR2 YFSETQ. The CDR3 is 15 amino acids. DNA for the CDR3: TGCGCCAGCAGCTTGTTGCAGGACGGCTCCTACGAGCAGTACTTC. This codes for CASSLLQDGSYEQYF.

This sequence joins TRBV10-3 and TRBJ2-7; D is unclear. V lost 9 bases and J lost 5, with 11 bases in between. CDR1 is ENHRY, CDR2 SYGVKD, per germline. CDR3 length: 11 residues. CDR3 amino acids: CAIGISHEQYF. CDR3 bases: TGTGCCATAGGAATATCCCACGAGCAGTACTTC.

CDR3 sequence (DNA): TGTGCCAGCAGCACCAAGGTCCGGGCAGATACGCAGTATTTT. Its translation is CASSTKVRADTQYF. The V and J genes are TRBV7-2 and TRBJ2-3, with no clear D. CDR3 length equals 14 residues. CDR1 and CDR2 (germline): SGHTA, FQGNSA. The V end was cut by 5 bases, the J end by 4 bases, with 13 bases between.

This clonotype was counted ten times or more. The chain combines TRBV2 with TRBJ1-2; 8 bases line up with TRBD1. Losses at the gene ends were 4 bases for V and 3 bases for J; bases not matched to a gene: 4. Germline loops: CDR1 SNHLY, CDR2 FYNNEI. CDR3 length equals 14 residues. The CDR3 loop reads CASSVYRGDYGYTF. The CDR3 region has the DNA TGTGCCAGCAGTGTTTACAGGGGGGACTATGGCTACACCTTC. Together with reference TRBV2 and TRBJ1-2, the CDR3 gives the full variable domain: EPEVTQTPSHQVTQMGQEVILRCVPISNHLYFYWYRQILGQKVEFLVSFYNNEISEKSEIFDDQFSVERPDGSNFTLKIRSTKLEDSAMYFCASSVYRGDYGYTFGSGTRLTVV.

There are many counts of this clonotype. The chain combines TRBV11-2 with TRBJ2-3; D is undetermined. CDR1 and CDR2 (germline): SGHAT, FQNNGV. The germline V and J ends were trimmed by 3 bases and 5 bases, with 15 bases remaining between them. The CDR3 runs to 15 residues. CDR3 residues: CASSFFLSPGDTQYF. CDR3 DNA: TGTGCCAGCAGCTTTTTTCTAAGCCCGGGAGATACGCAGTATTTT.

This clonotype was observed a handful of times. The rearrangement joins TRBV10-2 to TRBJ2-1, with TRBD2 matching over 8 bases. The CDR3 runs to 16 residues. Germline V gives CDR1 WSHSY, CDR2 SAAADI. V trimming: 4 bases; J trimming: 4 bases; junction bases outside the gene matches: 9. This CDR3 reads CASSVIAGRNYNEQFF. CDR3 nucleotides: TGCGCCAGCAGTGTTATAGCGGGGCGGAATTACAATGAGCAGTTCTTC.

This clonotype was counted at least ten times. CDR3 nucleotide sequence: TGTGCCGGAAACAAGGGGGACATACTGTACAATGAGCAGTTCTTC. This codes for CAGNKGDILYNEQFF. The chain combines TRBV28 with TRBJ2-1, with a possible D match to TRBD1 (6 bases). Trimming stripped 11 bases from V and 4 bases from J, with 21 bases between. Per the germline V gene, CDR1 is MDHEN and CDR2 is SYDVKM. CDR3 size: 15 residues.